This T cell receptor (beta chain) was documented in a study of blood T cell repertoires in COVID-19. Clones were read by immunoSEQ multiplex PCR, and TCRdb kept only the in-frame ones, dropping some. Among roughly 290,000 clones listed, roughly 84% were seen once. This CDR3 comprises 14 residues. Trimming took 1 base from V and 2 from J; bases not matched to a gene: 1. From germline, CDR1 is SGHRS and CDR2 YFSETQ. Comment on this clone: The same CDR3 can be traced to other DNA sequences in this sample.

The chain combines TRBV5-1 with TRBJ2-5; 8 bases align to TRBD2. Input material: peripheral blood. This TCR was sampled from a person between 70 and 80 years old with COVID-19, enrolled during active disease. CDR3 in amino acids: CASSLRGGQETQYF. The CDR3 region has the DNA TGCGCCAGCAGCTTGCGGGGGGGGCAAGAGACCCAGTACTTC. Combining the CDR3 with reference TRBV5-1 and TRBJ2-5 gives the whole variable domain KAGVTQTPRYLIKTRGQQVTLSCSPISGHRSVSWYQQTPGQGLQFLFEYFSETQRNKGNFPGRFSGRQFSNSRSEMNVSTLELGDSALYLCASSLRGGQETQYFGPGTRLLVL.